The 25 T cell receptor beta chains given below trace back to one sample, sequenced in a study of T cells after yellow fever vaccination. TCRdb re-derived calls from the 5' RACE reads in MiXCR, one entry per CDR3 protein. This sample has some 150,000 distinct CDR3 sequences, with 5% to 8% found just once. The specimen was CD4+ T cells sorted from PBMCs, collected 10 days after the yellow fever booster vaccination. Receptors were obtained from a young man who received the YFV17D yellow fever vaccine.

This clonotype was found a few times. This rearrangement joins TRBV24-1 to TRBJ1-2, with D tentatively TRBD1 (5 bases). V lost 4 bases and J 4 bases, leaving 12 bases between the germline ends. Germline V gene data show CDR1 as KGHDR and CDR2 as SFDVKD. This CDR3 comprises 14 residues. The CDR3 bases are TGTGCCACCAGTGACTCAGGGCTGCTCTATGGCTACACCTTC. Its translation is CATSDSGLLYGYTF.

This clonotype was observed many times. This chain links TRBV5-5 with TRBJ2-7; D is ambiguous. V lost 6 bases and J 5 bases, leaving 15 bases between the germline ends. The CDR3 runs 13 residues. CDR1 and CDR2 (germline): SGHKS, YYEKEE (reference sequence). The CDR3 protein is CASTAPSIHEQYF. In DNA form, the CDR3 reads TGTGCCAGCACCGCGCCTAGTATCCACGAGCAGTACTTC.

This clonotype was seen ten or more times. The CDR3 here is CSATPGRRIEQYF. CDR3 DNA: TGCAGTGCTACACCGGGACGGAGGATCGAGCAGTACTTC. The chain couples TRBV20-1 to TRBJ2-7; D may be TRBD1 or TRBD2 (5 bases each). The CDR3 extends over 13 amino acids. V lost 4 bases to trimming and J lost 6 bases, with 16 bases between them. Germline CDR1 DFQATT, CDR2 SNEGSKA (reference sequence).

This clonotype was counted many times. The chain employs TRBV20-1 and TRBJ1-1, with D uncertain. Trimming shortened V by 6 bases and J by 0 bases, and 11 bases separated the two germline ends. CDR1 is DFQATT and CDR2 is SNEGSKA in the germline V gene (reference sequence). This CDR3 has 13 residues. CDR3 in DNA: TGCAGTGCAAGGGATACAGTGAACACTGAAGCTTTCTTT. Residues: CSARDTVNTEAFF.

This clonotype was recorded many times. The genes are TRBV6-5 and TRBJ2-1; 7 bases line up with TRBD2. J gave up 9 bases and V 0 bases, and 11 bases lay outside the gene matches. The CDR3 is 16 amino acids. Germline values: CDR1 MNHEY, CDR2 SVGAGI. CDR3 DNA sequence: TGTGCCAGCAGTTACTCGGGTGTCCAAACGGGGGGTGAGCAGTTCTTC. It is translated as CASSYSGVQTGGEQFF.

This clonotype appeared many times. The chain uses TRBV12-3 or TRBV12-4 and TRBJ2-7; 10 bases map to TRBD1. The CDR3 has 14 amino acids. Trimming at V came to 5 bases and at J to 6 bases, leaving 7 bases not matched to a gene. The CDR3 region has the DNA TGTGCCAGCAGTCCGGACAGGGGGGGACTCGAGCAGTACTTC. This translates into CASSPDRGGLEQYF.

In its sample, this clonotype was seen a few times. The chain employs TRBV18 and TRBJ2-7, with unresolved D. V was cut by 2 bases and J by 4 bases, with 9 bases left in between. The CDR3 is made up of 13 amino acids. Germline lookup yields CDR1 KGHSH and CDR2 LQKENI. The CDR3 region is CASSPENAYEQYF. The CDR3 bases are TGTGCCAGCTCACCAGAGAATGCTTACGAGCAGTACTTC.

The sample holds many counts of this clonotype. The chain recombines TRBV5-1 with TRBJ2-7; TRBD2 matches at 7 bases. V dropped 0 bases and J dropped 0; count of bases not matched to a gene: 6. Germline assignment: CDR1 SGHRS and CDR2 YFSETQ. The length of the CDR3 is 16 residues. CDR3 region: CASSLGLAENSYEQYF. The CDR3 coding sequence is TGCGCCAGCAGCTTGGGGCTAGCGGAAAACTCCTACGAGCAGTACTTC.

This clonotype showed up many times. The V and J genes are TRBV6-2 or TRBV6-3 and TRBJ2-2; D remains ambiguous. CDR3 length: 14 residues. V was pared by 2 bases and J by 5 bases, with 9 bases between. Germline CDR1 reads MNHEY; CDR2 reads SVGEGT. This chain's CDR3 is CASSYPFSTGELFF. The CDR3, as DNA: TGTGCCAGCAGTTACCCCTTTTCGACCGGGGAGCTGTTTTTT.

This clonotype has ten or more counts. The chain has TRBV10-1 and TRBJ2-7; D not resolved. V was shortened by 0 bases and J by 6 bases, with 9 bases between the two germline ends. The CDR3 sequence is 13 residues long. Germline V gene lookup returns CDR1 WNHNN and CDR2 SYGVQD (reference sequence). The CDR3 sequence is CASSESLAAEQYF. DNA for the CDR3: TGCGCCAGCAGTGAGTCTTTAGCTGCCGAGCAGTACTTC.

The chain joins TRBV5-4 to TRBJ2-7; 7 nucleotides agree with TRBD2. This CDR3 is built from 15 residues. The J segment lost 7 bases and the V segment lost 1 base, leaving 11 bases of the junction unmatched. Germline CDR1 reads SGHNT; CDR2 reads YYREEE (reference sequence). CDR3 in DNA: TGTGCCAGCAGCTTGATTGACCGGAGCGGGAATGAGCAGTACTTC. Residues: CASSLIDRSGNEQYF. Supplemented by reference TRBV5-4 and TRBJ2-7, the full variable domain reads ETGVTQSPTHLIKTRGQQVTLRCSSQSGHNTVSWYQQALGQGPQFIFQYYREEENGRGNFPPRFSGLQFPNYSSELNVNALELDDSALYLCASSLIDRSGNEQYFGPGTRLTVT.

This clonotype was counted many times. The genes are TRBV15 and TRBJ2-7; 8 bases map to TRBD2. The CDR3 has 14 residues. Looked up from germline, CDR1 is LNHNV and CDR2 is YYDKDF (reference sequence). V shed 1 base and J 5 bases; nucleotides not matched to a gene: 4. The DNA for the CDR3 is TGTGCCACCAGCAGAGCTATGCGGGAGGACGAGCAGTACTTC. Amino acid sequence: CATSRAMREDEQYF.

There are many counts of this clonotype. The chain is built from TRBV12-3 or TRBV12-4 and TRBJ2-7, with a tentative D call TRBD1 (6 bases). The CDR3 is 15 amino acids. V dropped 7 bases and J dropped 3 bases, with 19 bases sitting between them. CDR3 amino acids: CASTLGGVADYEQYF. In DNA form, the CDR3 reads TGTGCCAGCACCCTAGGGGGAGTAGCTGACTACGAGCAGTACTTC.

There are many counts of this clonotype. The genes are TRBV20-1 and TRBJ2-3; 10 bases are a match to TRBD2. The CDR3 has 13 amino acids. Germline V gives CDR1 DFQATT, CDR2 SNEGSKA (reference sequence). The CDR3: CSIVAGGRDTQYF. As DNA, the CDR3 is TGCAGCATCGTAGCGGGAGGTCGGGATACGCAGTATTTT.

This clonotype was recorded many times. The chain couples TRBV28 to TRBJ2-1, with unresolved D. V lost 11 bases, J lost 0 bases, and 14 bases lay in between. This CDR3 comprises 14 residues. CDR1 MDHEN and CDR2 SYDVKM come from the germline V gene. The CDR3 loop is CAARDLASYNEQFF. CDR3 nucleotide sequence: TGTGCCGCGCGTGACTTAGCCTCCTACAATGAGCAGTTCTTC.

V and J are TRBV7-2 and TRBJ2-4; no reliable D call. The CDR3 is 15 residues long. Germline V CDR1 and CDR2: SGHTA, FQGNSA. The V gene lost 5 bases and the J gene lost 5 bases, with 16 bases spanning the gap. The CDR3 DNA reads TGTGCCAGCAGCCAGATAGTTCATTCCGAAAACATTCAGTACTTC. It yields the protein CASSQIVHSENIQYF.

At least ten counts were recorded for this clonotype. V is TRBV30 and J is TRBJ1-1; a possible D gene is TRBD1 (5 bases). The V and J ends lost 5 bases and 1 base respectively, with 14 bases between them. This CDR3 has 14 residues. The germline gives CDR1 GTSNPN, CDR2 SVGIG (reference sequence). The CDR3 region has the DNA TGTGCCTGGTTAGGACAATGGGGGAACACTGAAGCTTTCTTT. Amino acids: CAWLGQWGNTEAFF.

At least ten counts were recorded for this clonotype. The chain uses TRBV28 and TRBJ1-4; the D gene is possibly TRBD1 (6 bases). The V end was cut by 4 bases, the J end by 4 bases, with 16 bases between. Germline CDR1 MDHEN, CDR2 SYDVKM. The CDR3 runs to 16 residues. The CDR3 DNA is TGTGCCAGCAGTTCCCCTTTGGGGGGCGTTAATGAAAAACTGTTTTTT. Protein product: CASSSPLGGVNEKLFF.

This clonotype was detected many times. The rearrangement uses TRBV5-5 and TRBJ2-3, with unresolved D. Per germline, CDR1 SGHKS and CDR2 YYEKEE (reference sequence). Trimming removed 0 bases from V and 1 base from J, with 9 bases in between. This CDR3 region has 15 residues. CDR3: CASSLVLPRTDTQYF. CDR3 nucleotide sequence: TGTGCCAGCAGCTTGGTCCTGCCGCGCACAGATACGCAGTATTTT. The variable domain in full, completed from reference TRBV5-5 and TRBJ2-3, reads DAGVTQSPTHLIKTRGQQVTLRCSPISGHKSVSWYQQVLGQGPQFIFQYYEKEERGRGNFPDRFSARQFPNYSSELNVNALLLGDSALYLCASSLVLPRTDTQYFGPGTRLTVL.

This clonotype was observed a handful of times. The rearrangement joins TRBV20-1 to TRBJ2-3, with TRBD2 matching over 10 bases. There are 17 residues in the CDR3. In germline, CDR1 is DFQATT, CDR2 SNEGSKA (reference sequence). V lost 3 bases to trimming and J lost 4 bases; unmatched junction nucleotides: 13. The CDR3 here is CSASPLQLAGTADTQYF. The CDR3 nucleotides read TGCAGTGCTAGCCCACTTCAACTAGCGGGGACAGCAGATACGCAGTATTTT.

V gene TRBV28 combines with J gene TRBJ1-5, with 8 bases that match TRBD1. The CDR3 has 16 residues. The V gene's germline CDR1 is MDHEN and CDR2 SYDVKM. V was clipped by 5 bases and J by 3 bases; unmatched bases: 9. This CDR3 is CASSAKLTGANQPQHF. The CDR3 region has the DNA TGTGCCAGCAGTGCCAAACTGACAGGGGCCAATCAGCCCCAGCATTTT.

This clonotype appeared a few times. The CDR3 region is CASSAPWTGRTLSADTQYF. In DNA form, the CDR3 reads TGTGCCAGCAGTGCACCCTGGACAGGCCGAACACTTAGCGCAGATACGCAGTATTTT. The chain links TRBV28 to TRBJ2-3, with 7 nucleotides matching TRBD1. After removal of 5 bases from V and 4 bases from J, the junction contained 21 bases not matched to a gene. Germline V lookup: CDR1 MDHEN, CDR2 SYDVKM. The CDR3 runs to 19 residues.

This chain uses TRBV29-1 with TRBJ1-2; the match to TRBD1 covers 7 bases. The length of the CDR3 is 15 residues. CDR1 is SQVTM, CDR2 ANQGSEA, per germline. Germline trimming cut 8 bases from V and 6 bases from J; bases unmatched to any gene: 18. This CDR3 reads CSTWVPVDREDGYTF. The CDR3, as DNA: TGCAGCACCTGGGTACCAGTCGACAGGGAGGATGGCTACACCTTC.

This clonotype occurred many times. The chain employs TRBV7-2 and TRBJ2-1; tentatively, D is TRBD2 (6 bases). The CDR3 runs 16 residues. V was trimmed by 0 bases and J by 9 bases, leaving 18 bases between them. Per germline, CDR1 SGHTA and CDR2 FQGNSA. The CDR3 coding sequence is TGTGCCAGCAGCTTAGCATTTCCAAACTTGGGGGGTGAGCAGTTCTTC. Protein sequence: CASSLAFPNLGGEQFF.

The V gene is TRBV27, the J gene TRBJ1-4; 9 bases align to TRBD1. V lost 5 bases to trimming and J lost 5 bases; unmatched junction nucleotides: 6. The germline V gene encodes CDR1 MNHEY and CDR2 SMNVEV (reference sequence). The CDR3 loop spans 15 amino acids. For the CDR3, the DNA is TGTGCCAGCAGTCTTGGGACAGGGAAAAATGAAAAACTGTTTTTT. Amino acids: CASSLGTGKNEKLFF.